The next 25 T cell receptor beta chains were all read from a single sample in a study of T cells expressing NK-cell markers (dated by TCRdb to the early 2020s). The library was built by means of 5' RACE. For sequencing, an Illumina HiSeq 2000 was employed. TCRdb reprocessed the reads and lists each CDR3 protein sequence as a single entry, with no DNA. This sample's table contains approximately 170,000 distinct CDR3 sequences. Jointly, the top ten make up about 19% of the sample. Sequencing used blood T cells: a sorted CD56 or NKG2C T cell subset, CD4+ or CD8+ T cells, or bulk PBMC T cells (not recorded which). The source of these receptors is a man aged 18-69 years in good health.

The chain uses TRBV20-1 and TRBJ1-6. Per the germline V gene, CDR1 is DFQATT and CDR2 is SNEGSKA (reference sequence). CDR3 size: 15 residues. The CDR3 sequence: CSALRGSSYNSPLHF.

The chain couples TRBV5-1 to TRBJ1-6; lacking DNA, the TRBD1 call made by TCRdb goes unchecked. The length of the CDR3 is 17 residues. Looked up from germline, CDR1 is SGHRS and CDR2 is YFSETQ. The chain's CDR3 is CASSLFPTGGNDSPLHF.

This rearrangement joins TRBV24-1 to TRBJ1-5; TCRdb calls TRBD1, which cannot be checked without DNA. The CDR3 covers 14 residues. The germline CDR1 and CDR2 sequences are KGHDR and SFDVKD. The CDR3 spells CATSGAGISQPQHF.

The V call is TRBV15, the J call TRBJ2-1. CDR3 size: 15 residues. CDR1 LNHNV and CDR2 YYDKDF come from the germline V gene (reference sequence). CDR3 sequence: CATSRDGEGADEQFF.

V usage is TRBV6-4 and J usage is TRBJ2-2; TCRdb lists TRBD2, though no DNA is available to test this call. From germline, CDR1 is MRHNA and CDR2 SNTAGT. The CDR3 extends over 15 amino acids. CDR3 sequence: CASMAASGGSGELFF.

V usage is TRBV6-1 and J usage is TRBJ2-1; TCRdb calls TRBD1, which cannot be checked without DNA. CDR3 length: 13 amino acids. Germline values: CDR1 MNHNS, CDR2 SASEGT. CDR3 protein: CATRNLVGNEQFF.

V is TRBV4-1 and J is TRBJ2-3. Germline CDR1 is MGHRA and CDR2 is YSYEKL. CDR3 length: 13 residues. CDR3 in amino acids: CASSQVLGDTQYF.

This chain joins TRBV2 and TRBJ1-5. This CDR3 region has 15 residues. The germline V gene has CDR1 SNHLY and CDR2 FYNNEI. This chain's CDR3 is CASSAGKNSSQPQHF.

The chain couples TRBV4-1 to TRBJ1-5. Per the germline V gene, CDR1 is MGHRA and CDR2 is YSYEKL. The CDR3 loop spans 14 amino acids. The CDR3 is CASSQGWEDQPQHF.

The chain's CDR3 is CATQGGRGQPQHF. This chain joins TRBV27 and TRBJ1-5; TCRdb names TRBD1, which stays unverified in the absence of DNA. Germline values: CDR1 MNHEY, CDR2 SMNVEV (reference sequence). There are 13 residues in the CDR3.

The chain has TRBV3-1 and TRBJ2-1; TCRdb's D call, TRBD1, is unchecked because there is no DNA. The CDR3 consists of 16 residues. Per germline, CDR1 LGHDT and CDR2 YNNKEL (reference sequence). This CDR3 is CASSQVGDREYNEQFF.

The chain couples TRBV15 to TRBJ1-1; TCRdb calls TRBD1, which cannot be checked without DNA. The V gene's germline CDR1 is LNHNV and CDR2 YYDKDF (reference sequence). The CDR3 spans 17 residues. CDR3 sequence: CATSRDPWGRENTEAFF.

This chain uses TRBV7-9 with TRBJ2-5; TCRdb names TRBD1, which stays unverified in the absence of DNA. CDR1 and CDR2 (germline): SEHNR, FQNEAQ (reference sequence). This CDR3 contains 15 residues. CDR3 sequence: CASSSPQGAGGTQYF.

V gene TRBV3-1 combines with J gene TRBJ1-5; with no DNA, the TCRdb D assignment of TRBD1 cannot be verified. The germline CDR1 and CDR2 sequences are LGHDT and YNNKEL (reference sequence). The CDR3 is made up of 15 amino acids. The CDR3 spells CASRNTGGRNQPQHF.

The CDR3 loop is CASRPHDMWGNYGYTF. The chain has TRBV5-1 and TRBJ1-2; absent DNA, TCRdb's TRBD1 call cannot be checked. The CDR3 runs 16 residues. Germline loops: CDR1 SGHRS, CDR2 YFSETQ.

CDR3 sequence: CASSGLASSYEQYF. The chain joins TRBV11-2 to TRBJ2-7; checking the TCRdb D call of TRBD2 is not possible without DNA. In germline, CDR1 is SGHAT, CDR2 FQNNGV. The CDR3 covers 14 residues.

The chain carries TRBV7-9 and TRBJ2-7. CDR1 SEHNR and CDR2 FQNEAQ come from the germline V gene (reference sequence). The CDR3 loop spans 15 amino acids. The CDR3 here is CASSSRNADPYEQYF.

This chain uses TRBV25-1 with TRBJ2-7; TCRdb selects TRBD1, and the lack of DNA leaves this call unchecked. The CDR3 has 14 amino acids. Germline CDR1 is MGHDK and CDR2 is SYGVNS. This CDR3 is CASSDGGAICEQYF.

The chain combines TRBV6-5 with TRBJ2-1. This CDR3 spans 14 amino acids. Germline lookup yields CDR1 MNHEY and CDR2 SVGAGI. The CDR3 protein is CASSLRLEVNEQFF.

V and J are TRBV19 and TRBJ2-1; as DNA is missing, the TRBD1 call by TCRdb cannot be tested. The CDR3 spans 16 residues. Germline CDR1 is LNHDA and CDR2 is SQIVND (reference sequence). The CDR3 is CASTKDRAGVYNEQFF.

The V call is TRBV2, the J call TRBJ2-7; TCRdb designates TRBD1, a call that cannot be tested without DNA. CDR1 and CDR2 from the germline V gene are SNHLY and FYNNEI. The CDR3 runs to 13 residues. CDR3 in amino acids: CATKKTASYEQYF. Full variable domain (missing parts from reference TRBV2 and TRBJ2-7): EPEVTQTPSHQVTQMGQEVILRCVPISNHLYFYWYRQILGQKVEFLVSFYNNEISEKSEIFDDQFSVERPDGSNFTLKIRSTKLEDSAMYFCATKKTASYEQYFGPGTRLTVT.

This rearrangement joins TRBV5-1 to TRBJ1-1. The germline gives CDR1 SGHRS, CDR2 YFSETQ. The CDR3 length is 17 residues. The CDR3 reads CASSLELSGIGNTEAFF.

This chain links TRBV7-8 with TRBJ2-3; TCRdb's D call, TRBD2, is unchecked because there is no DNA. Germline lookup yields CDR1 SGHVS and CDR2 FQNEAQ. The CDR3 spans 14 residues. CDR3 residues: CASSLGGGADTQYF.

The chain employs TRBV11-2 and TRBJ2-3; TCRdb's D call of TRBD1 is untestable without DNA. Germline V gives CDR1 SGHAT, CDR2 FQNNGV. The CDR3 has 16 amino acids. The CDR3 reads CASSLRDSEGTDTQYF.

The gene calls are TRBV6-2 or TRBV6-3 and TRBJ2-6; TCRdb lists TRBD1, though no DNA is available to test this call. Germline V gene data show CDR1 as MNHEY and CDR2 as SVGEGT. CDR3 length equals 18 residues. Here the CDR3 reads CASSYSGAGGSGANVLTF.